This is a list of T cell receptor beta chains from one sample in a study of blood T cell repertoires in COVID-19. Clones were sequenced by immunoSEQ multiplex PCR, and TCRdb holds only the in-frame ones, with some missing. The sample has around 81,000 clones, around nine tenths seen once. Material: peripheral blood. Every receptor here comes from a woman in her sixties with acute or convalescent COVID-19. CDR3s include the opening cysteine and the closing phenylalanine or tryptophan. Fields, in order: V gene, CDR3 protein.

v_call: TRBV18
cdr3_aa: CASSQGTVTEAFF

v_call: TRBV7-9
cdr3_aa: CASSLRSDTYNEQFF

v_call: TRBV5-4
cdr3_aa: CASSARFQGVEQYF

v_call: TRBV27
cdr3_aa: CASSSGQGTGGYTF

v_call: TRBV7-9
cdr3_aa: CASSLETGDYGYTF

v_call: TRBV5-1
cdr3_aa: CASSPGGTGGEKLFF

v_call: TRBV2
cdr3_aa: CASSGTTGVNQPQHF

v_call: TRBV2
cdr3_aa: CASSGTATAEETQYF

v_call: TRBV19
cdr3_aa: CASRTGGNTGELFF

v_call: TRBV10-3
cdr3_aa: CAISPNRVKNTEAFF

v_call: TRBV27
cdr3_aa: CASTLSGGGNSPLHF

v_call: TRBV25-1
cdr3_aa: CASSEYVREATGELFF

v_call: TRBV4-1
cdr3_aa: CASSQDYRFSNIQYF

v_call: TRBV10-3
cdr3_aa: CAIRDSQETQYF

v_call: TRBV28
cdr3_aa: CASSPLGTGGPYGYTF

v_call: TRBV6-6
cdr3_aa: CASRGGTGDQPQHF

v_call: TRBV28
cdr3_aa: CASRWRDGVNTEAFF

v_call: TRBV29-1
cdr3_aa: CSVEGGGRADTQYF

v_call: TRBV15
cdr3_aa: CATSSDRSSYNEQFF

v_call: TRBV24-1
cdr3_aa: CATSGRGSNQPQHF

v_call: TRBV27
cdr3_aa: CASSLNLGAGEKLFF

v_call: TRBV5-1
cdr3_aa: CASSLASGTTGELFF

v_call: TRBV4-3
cdr3_aa: CASSQTSRGLGEKLFF

v_call: TRBV19
cdr3_aa: CASSDRGYSYEQYF

v_call: TRBV7-7
cdr3_aa: CASSLFFSLMAQGWQETQYF

v_call: TRBV20-1
cdr3_aa: CSASLGTRIETQYF

v_call: TRBV6-2/TRBV6-3
cdr3_aa: CASSRGQGGEQYF

v_call: TRBV2
cdr3_aa: CASSEGGPQHF

v_call: TRBV19
cdr3_aa: CASIRTGANTGELFF

v_call: TRBV27
cdr3_aa: CASSPTPDRENTEAFF

v_call: TRBV6-2/TRBV6-3
cdr3_aa: CASSYGRRPRTDTQYF

v_call: TRBV11-2
cdr3_aa: CASSLEGGYNSPLHF

v_call: TRBV7-9
cdr3_aa: CASSLGRGNQPQHF

v_call: TRBV6-5
cdr3_aa: CASSPRPREGYTF

v_call: TRBV6-5
cdr3_aa: CASSYEGQTMNTEAFF

v_call: TRBV10-3
cdr3_aa: CAIGRRQGSHEQYF

v_call: TRBV12-5
cdr3_aa: CASGLVLGQGSSYEQYF

v_call: TRBV28
cdr3_aa: CASSSSGVLTDTQYF

v_call: TRBV6-5
cdr3_aa: CASSYRDRAEQYF

v_call: TRBV7-9
cdr3_aa: CASSPPSGQETQYF

v_call: TRBV27
cdr3_aa: CASSTDTTQPQHF

v_call: TRBV13
cdr3_aa: CASSLGSGLAGEAYEQYF

v_call: TRBV3-1/TRBV3-2
cdr3_aa: CASSQGDREAFF

v_call: TRBV5-1
cdr3_aa: CASRLVGGQSSGTEAFF

v_call: TRBV29-1
cdr3_aa: CSAQTSGEQYF

v_call: TRBV6-4
cdr3_aa: CASSRGKDYGYTF

v_call: TRBV19
cdr3_aa: CASRGHSNTGELFF